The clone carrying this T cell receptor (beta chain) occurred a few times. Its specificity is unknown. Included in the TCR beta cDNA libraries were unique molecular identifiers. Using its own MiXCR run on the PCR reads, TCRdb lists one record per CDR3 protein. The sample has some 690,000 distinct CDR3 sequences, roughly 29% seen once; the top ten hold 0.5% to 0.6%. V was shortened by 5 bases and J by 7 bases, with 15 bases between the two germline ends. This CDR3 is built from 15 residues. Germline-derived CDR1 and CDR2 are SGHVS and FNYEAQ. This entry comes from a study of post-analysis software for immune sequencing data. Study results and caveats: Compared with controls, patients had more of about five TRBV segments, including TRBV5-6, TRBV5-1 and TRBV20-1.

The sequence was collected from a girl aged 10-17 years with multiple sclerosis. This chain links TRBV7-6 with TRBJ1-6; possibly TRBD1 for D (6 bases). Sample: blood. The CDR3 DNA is TGTGCCAGCAGCCAAAACAGGGACGCGAATTCACCCCTCCACTTT. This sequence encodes CASSQNRDANSPLHF.